The source of this T cell receptor (beta chain) is a study of T cell repertoires in cytomegalovirus infection. This clonotype was counted at least ten times. CDR3 size: 15 residues. V was trimmed by 1 base and J by 7 bases, leaving 15 bases between them. Germline-derived CDR1 and CDR2 are SGHTA and FQGNSA. From the reads, TCRdb called clonotypes with MiXCR, one entry per CDR3 protein. The table has 200,000 to 300,000 distinct CDR3 sequences, over 8% seen once. The sequence derives from a human donor in good health (CMV status not recorded). Some clones in this sample may be carry-over from other donors' samples. The sequencing sample was made of PBMCs. This chain joins TRBV7-2 and TRBJ2-3, with a weak D call TRBD1 (5 bases). The CDR3 DNA is TGTGCCAGCAGCTTAGTTTGGGGCAGATCGAATACGCAGTATTTT. This codes for CASSLVWGRSNTQYF.